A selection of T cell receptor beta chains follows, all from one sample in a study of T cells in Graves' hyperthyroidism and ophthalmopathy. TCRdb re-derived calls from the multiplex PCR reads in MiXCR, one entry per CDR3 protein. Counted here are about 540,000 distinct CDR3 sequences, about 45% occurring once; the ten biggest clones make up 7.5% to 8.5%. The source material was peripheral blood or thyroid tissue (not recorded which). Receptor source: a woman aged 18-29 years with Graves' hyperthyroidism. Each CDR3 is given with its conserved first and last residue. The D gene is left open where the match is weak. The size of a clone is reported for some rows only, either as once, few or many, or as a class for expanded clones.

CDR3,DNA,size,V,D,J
CASSETDTPLHF,TGTGCCAGCAGCGAGACCGACACACCCCTCCACTTT,NA,TRBV7-3,NA,TRBJ1-6
CASSEEAIQPQHF,TGTGCCAGCAGTGAAGAGGCGATACAGCCCCAGCATTTT,few,TRBV6-1,NA,TRBJ1-5
CAWSVPPYEQYF,TGTGCCTGGAGTGTACCCCCTTACGAGCAGTACTTC,NA,TRBV30,NA,TRBJ2-7
CATWTGDYGYTF,TGTGCCACCTGGACAGGGGACTATGGCTACACCTTC,NA,TRBV10-3,TRBD1,TRBJ1-2
CASSGGSYGHTF,TGTGCCAGCAGCGGGGGCAGCTATGGCCACACCTTC,NA,TRBV11-2,NA,TRBJ1-2
CASSLFLRGPSNYGYTF,TGTGCCAGCAGCTTATTCCTTCGGGGGCCCTCTAACTATGGCTACACCTTC,many,TRBV7-9,NA,TRBJ1-2
CASSLRGGSGYEQYF,TGTGCCAGCAGTTTAAGGGGCGGGAGTGGATACGAGCAGTACTTC,few,TRBV27,TRBD2,TRBJ2-7
CSARGARGGLQETQYF,TGCAGTGCTAGGGGGGCGCGGGGTGGCCTCCAAGAGACCCAGTACTTC,many,TRBV20-1,NA,TRBJ2-5
CASSWTGSGEQYF,TGTGCCAGCAGCTGGACAGGGTCGGGCGAGCAGTACTTC,NA,TRBV7-2,TRBD1,TRBJ2-7
CASSFGDEKLFF,TGTGCCAGCAGCTTCGGAGATGAAAAACTGTTTTTT,NA,TRBV7-8,NA,TRBJ1-4
CASSGASGMGELFF,TGTGCCAGCAGTGGAGCTAGCGGGATGGGTGAGCTGTTTTTT,NA,TRBV2,TRBD2,TRBJ2-2
CASSVGTSYYEQYF,TGTGCCAGCAGCGTCGGGACTAGCTACTACGAGCAGTACTTC,few,TRBV9,TRBD2,TRBJ2-7
CASSLNRLAGHNEQFF,TGTGCCAGCAGCTTAAACCGACTAGCGGGCCACAATGAGCAGTTCTTC,NA,TRBV7-3,TRBD2,TRBJ2-1
CSAETGLAGQETQYF,TGCAGCGCCGAAACGGGACTAGCGGGACAAGAGACCCAGTACTTC,many,TRBV29-1,TRBD2,TRBJ2-5
CASRTSGSGEQYF,TGTGCCAGCAGGACTAGCGGGAGTGGTGAGCAGTACTTC,many,TRBV6-5,TRBD2,TRBJ2-7
CASSAAGRRLTEGYTF,TGTGCCAGCAGTGCCGCGGGACGACGCCTCACGGAAGGCTACACCTTC,many,TRBV6-2/TRBV6-3,NA,TRBJ1-2
CASSADSYNEQFF,TGTGCCAGCTCTGCGGATTCCTACAATGAGCAGTTCTTC,NA,TRBV7-3,NA,TRBJ2-1
CSARGPRNQPQHF,TGCAGTGCTAGAGGGCCTCGGAATCAGCCCCAGCATTTT,many,TRBV20-1,NA,TRBJ1-5
CSVQIAGDEQYF,TGCAGCGTACAGATAGCGGGAGACGAGCAGTACTTC,NA,TRBV29-1,TRBD2,TRBJ2-7
CASSLGLAGGGTETQYF,TGTGCCAGCAGCTTAGGACTAGCGGGAGGCGGAACGGAGACCCAGTACTTC,NA,TRBV7-2,TRBD2,TRBJ2-5
CVSSFRTGPNEQYF,TGTGTCAGCAGTTTTCGGACAGGGCCCAACGAGCAGTACTTC,once,TRBV12-3/TRBV12-4,TRBD1,TRBJ2-7
CSARKAGWALNTEAFF,TGCAGTGCTAGAAAGGCAGGGTGGGCTTTGAACACTGAAGCTTTCTTT,many,TRBV20-1,NA,TRBJ1-1
CASSYVLMGQETQYF,TGTGCCAGCAGTTACGTCCTGATGGGGCAAGAGACCCAGTACTTC,many,TRBV6-2/TRBV6-3,NA,TRBJ2-5
CSVARDNLLGTEAFF,TGCAGCGTTGCCCGGGACAATCTCCTGGGCACTGAAGCTTTCTTT,many,TRBV29-1,NA,TRBJ1-1
CASSATGRVSYTF,TGTGCCAGCAGCGCCACCGGGAGGGTGTCCTACACCTTC,NA,TRBV9,NA,TRBJ1-2
CASSGQGYLQPQHF,TGTGCCAGCAGTGGACAGGGGTATCTCCAGCCCCAGCATTTT,NA,TRBV2,TRBD1,TRBJ1-5
CSVADSGRATGELFF,TGCAGCGTGGCCGATAGCGGGAGGGCCACCGGGGAGCTGTTTTTT,once,TRBV29-1,TRBD2,TRBJ2-2
CSALGTSGRDNEQYF,TGCAGTGCCCTCGGGACTAGCGGGAGGGATAATGAGCAGTACTTC,NA,TRBV20-1,TRBD2,TRBJ2-7
CASSLVAGVTDTQYF,TGTGCCAGCAGCTTAGTTGCGGGAGTGACAGATACGCAGTATTTT,NA,TRBV7-8,TRBD2,TRBJ2-3
CASSQVAGELFF,TGTGCCAGCAGCCAGGTAGCCGGGGAGCTGTTTTTT,many,TRBV5-8,NA,TRBJ2-2
CATSPAGWDYGYTF,TGTGCCACCAGTCCGGCAGGGTGGGACTATGGCTACACCTTC,once,TRBV24-1,NA,TRBJ1-2
CASSGTSGSGEQYF,TGTGCCAGCAGTGGGACTAGCGGGAGCGGGGAGCAGTACTTC,NA,TRBV6-5,TRBD2,TRBJ2-7
CGILGQSYEQYF,TGCGGCATACTTGGACAGTCCTACGAGCAGTACTTC,NA,TRBV29-1,NA,TRBJ2-7
CASRSTYRSPLHF,TGTGCCAGCCGTTCTACTTACCGGTCACCCCTCCACTTT,once,TRBV2,NA,TRBJ1-6
CASIQRNTEAFF,TGTGCCAGCATCCAGCGGAACACTGAAGCTTTCTTT,NA,TRBV5-5,NA,TRBJ1-1
CASSALPSLIGQGARTGELFF,TGTGCCAGCAGCGCACTCCCTAGCCTAATTGGACAGGGGGCGAGAACCGGGGAGCTGTTTTTT,NA,TRBV7-3,TRBD1,TRBJ2-2
CASSIGADSYNEQFF,TGTGCCAGTAGTATAGGAGCGGACTCCTACAATGAGCAGTTCTTC,NA,TRBV19,NA,TRBJ2-1
CSARDAGRTEAFF,TGCAGTGCTAGAGATGCAGGGCGCACTGAAGCTTTCTTT,many,TRBV20-1,NA,TRBJ1-1
CSQVVGGETQYF,TGCAGCCAAGTTGTGGGAGGAGAGACCCAGTACTTC,NA,TRBV29-1,NA,TRBJ2-5
CARDSGRAGEETQYF,TGTGCCAGGGACAGCGGACGAGCGGGAGAGGAGACCCAGTACTTC,NA,TRBV7-2,TRBD2,TRBJ2-5
CSARGPGNTF,TGCAGTGCTAGGGGACCTGGAAACACCTTC,NA,TRBV20-1,NA,TRBJ1-2
CASSPGTSGSRRTGELFF,TGTGCCAGCAGCCCCGGGACTAGCGGGAGTCGGAGGACCGGGGAGCTGTTTTTT,many,TRBV7-9,TRBD2,TRBJ2-2
CASSLREGRYEQYF,TGTGCCAGCAGTCTACGGGAGGGCCGGTACGAGCAGTACTTC,NA,TRBV5-5,TRBD2,TRBJ2-7
CASSGGWTRNYGYTF,TGTGCCAGCAGTGGGGGGTGGACAAGAAACTATGGCTACACCTTC,NA,TRBV25-1,NA,TRBJ1-2
CASSFGTETYEQYF,TGTGCCAGCAGCTTCGGGACAGAGACCTACGAGCAGTACTTC,many,TRBV5-6,TRBD1,TRBJ2-7
CSARVSGSSDTQYF,TGCAGTGCTAGAGTAAGCGGGAGCTCAGATACGCAGTATTTT,many,TRBV20-1,TRBD2,TRBJ2-3
CSARLAPAVDTQYF,TGCAGTGCTAGGCTAGCACCTGCAGTAGATACGCAGTATTTT,few,TRBV20-1,NA,TRBJ2-3
CASSQDVTGRFSSGNTIYF,TGCGCCAGCAGCCAAGATGTGACAGGGAGGTTCTCCTCTGGAAACACCATATATTTT,few,TRBV4-1,TRBD1,TRBJ1-3
CATSRDQRGYGYTF,TGTGCCACCAGCAGAGACCAGAGGGGCTATGGCTACACCTTC,many,TRBV15,NA,TRBJ1-2
CASSRADVETQYF,TGTGCCAGCAGCAGGGCGGACGTCGAGACCCAGTACTTC,NA,TRBV7-6,NA,TRBJ2-5
CASSEWGGRGNQETQYF,TGTGCCAGCAGTGAATGGGGGGGCAGGGGGAACCAAGAGACCCAGTACTTC,many,TRBV25-1,NA,TRBJ2-5
CASSLIGTFGELFF,TGTGCCAGCAGCTTGATTGGGACTTTCGGAGAGCTGTTTTTT,NA,TRBV7-3,NA,TRBJ2-2
CASSYSRRDVSSYEQYF,TGTGCCAGCAGTTACTCGCGCAGGGACGTGAGCTCCTACGAGCAGTACTTC,many,TRBV6-6,NA,TRBJ2-7
CASGPLVDYGYTF,TGTGCCAGCGGCCCTTTGGTTGACTATGGCTACACCTTC,NA,TRBV6-5,NA,TRBJ1-2
CSVEGRPGNTEAFF,TGCAGCGTTGAAGGACGGCCCGGCAACACTGAAGCTTTCTTT,many,TRBV29-1,NA,TRBJ1-1